The 20 T cell receptor beta chains presented below share a single source sample, sequenced in a study of cytomegalovirus exposure and HLA in healthy donors. With 60 Vbeta and 13 Jbeta primers, the PCR was carried out. Sequencing was performed with immunoSEQ multiplex PCR; in TCRdb, only in-frame clones are kept and a portion is missing. Of about 120,000 clones detected, 65% to 80% appear once; the ten largest clones hold 3.5% to 4.5%. The material sequenced was PBMCs. Every receptor here comes from a human donor in good health.

This rearrangement joins TRBV29-1 to TRBJ2-4, with 14 bases fitting TRBD2. The CDR3 runs 14 residues. Germline CDR1 and CDR2: SQVTM and ANQGSEA. The trim removed 5 bases at V and 7 bases at J, leaving 4 bases unmatched. CDR3 DNA sequence: TGCAGCGTTTCGACTAGCGGGAGGGCGAACATTCAGTACTTC. The encoded protein is CSVSTSGRANIQYF.

The CDR3 spells CATSRGQGPGNEQFF. The CDR3 nucleotides are TGTGCCACCAGCAGAGGCCAGGGGCCGGGGAATGAGCAGTTCTTC. This chain links TRBV15 with TRBJ2-1; possible D gene TRBD1, 6 bases. Trimming shortened V by 1 base and J by 7 bases, and 14 bases separated the two germline ends. This CDR3 region has 15 residues. The germline V gene encodes CDR1 LNHNV and CDR2 YYDKDF (reference sequence).

The chain uses TRBV7-2 and TRBJ2-5, with D unclear. Germline V lookup: CDR1 SGHTA, CDR2 FQGNSA. CDR3 length equals 13 residues. V dropped 5 bases and J dropped 0 bases, with 7 bases sitting between them. The CDR3 coding sequence is TGTGCCAGCAGCCGAGGCCACCAAGAGACCCAGTACTTC. Translation gives CASSRGHQETQYF. The complete variable domain, with remaining parts taken from reference TRBV7-2 and TRBJ2-5, reads GAGVSQSPSNKVTEKGKDVELRCDPISGHTALYWYRQSLGQGLEFLIYFQGNSAPDKSGLPSDRFSAERTGGSVSTLTIQRTQQEDSAVYLCASSRGHQETQYFGPGTRLLVL.

The chain combines TRBV19 with TRBJ1-1; the match to TRBD1 covers 7 bases. CDR3 length: 15 residues. Losses at the gene ends were 3 bases for V and 10 bases for J; bases not matched to a gene: 14. Germline V lookup: CDR1 LNHDA, CDR2 SQIVND (reference sequence). CDR3 in DNA: TGTGCCAGTAGTATCTCCTATTCCGGGACAGTTGGAGCTTTCTTT. It is translated as CASSISYSGTVGAFF.

This chain joins TRBV10-3 and TRBJ1-3; D remains unclear. The germline V and J ends were trimmed by 3 bases and 4 bases, with 10 bases remaining between them. CDR1 and CDR2 (germline): ENHRY, SYGVKD. The CDR3 runs to 14 residues. This CDR3 reads CAISDVREGNTIYF. As DNA, the CDR3 is TGTGCCATCAGTGATGTGAGGGAAGGAAACACCATATATTTT.

The rearrangement joins TRBV6-1 to TRBJ2-3, with 12 bases that match TRBD2. The germline gives CDR1 MNHNS, CDR2 SASEGT. The CDR3 totals 16 residues. Trimming cost V 4 bases and J 4 bases; bases outside gene matches: 6. Written as DNA, the CDR3 is TGTGCCAGCAGTGCTAGCGGGAGGGGACGTCCAGATACGCAGTATTTT. Protein: CASSASGRGRPDTQYF.

The chain couples TRBV5-1 to TRBJ2-1; D unresolved. Looked up from germline, CDR1 is SGHRS and CDR2 is YFSETQ. V shed 6 bases and J shed 7 bases, with 23 bases lying between them. This CDR3 has 16 residues. The CDR3 DNA follows: TGCGCCAGCACCCCCATCGCGGTTCTGGCCTCTAATGAGCAGTTCTTC. The encoded protein is CASTPIAVLASNEQFF.

This clone was seen a handful of times. The rearrangement uses TRBV9 and TRBJ2-7; possibly TRBD1 for D (5 bases). CDR1 and CDR2 (germline): SGDLS, YYNGEE. This CDR3 contains 15 residues. Trimming removed 0 bases at V and 0 bases at J, with 10 bases between. This CDR3 reads CASSVEDTSSYEQYF. CDR3 bases: TGTGCCAGCAGCGTAGAGGACACGAGCTCCTACGAGCAGTACTTC.

The chain is built from TRBV27 and TRBJ2-5; 9 positions match TRBD2. The CDR3 is made up of 16 amino acids. CDR1 and CDR2 from the germline V gene are MNHEY and SMNVEV (reference sequence). With V trimmed by 5 bases and J by 3 bases, 10 bases remained unmatched. CDR3 sequence reads: CASSPYLAGLEETQYF. Written as DNA, the CDR3 is TGTGCCAGCAGTCCATATCTAGCGGGATTAGAAGAGACCCAGTACTTC.

The chain is built from TRBV6-1 and TRBJ2-7; D remains unclear. Germline values: CDR1 MNHNS, CDR2 SASEGT. V was cut by 1 base and J by 2 bases, with 9 bases left in between. The CDR3 runs 14 residues. CDR3 nucleotides: TGTGCCAGCAGTGAAGGACTTATACCCTACGAGCAGTACTTC. This sequence encodes CASSEGLIPYEQYF.

This chain links TRBV5-1 with TRBJ2-5; 15 positions agree with TRBD2. CDR3 size: 16 residues. CDR1 is SGHRS, CDR2 YFSETQ, per germline. Trimming removed 4 bases from V and 5 bases from J; junction bases left unmatched: 6. The CDR3 DNA sequence: TGCGCCAGCAGCAAAGGGACTAGCGGGAGGCTGGAGACCCAGTACTTC. Translation: CASSKGTSGRLETQYF.

This clone was seen once. The rearrangement links TRBV28 to TRBJ2-2; TRBD2 matches 11 bases. This CDR3 contains 13 residues. Germline V lookup: CDR1 MDHEN, CDR2 SYDVKM. J was trimmed by 7 bases and V by 6 bases; bases with no gene match: 1. CDR3 nucleotides: TGTGCCAGCAGGGGACTAGCGGTCGGGGAGCTGTTTTTT. It codes for CASRGLAVGELFF.

The chain combines TRBV7-9 with TRBJ1-2; tentative D call: TRBD1 (5 bases). CDR3 length equals 13 residues. Trimming shortened V by 3 bases and J by 5 bases, and 10 bases separated the two germline ends. Germline lookup yields CDR1 SEHNR and CDR2 FQNEAQ (reference sequence). CDR3 residues: CASSLLQDYGYTF. In DNA, the CDR3 is TGTGCCAGCAGCTTGTTACAGGATTATGGCTACACCTTC.

The gene calls are TRBV7-9 and TRBJ2-7, with unresolved D. Germline CDR1 is SEHNR and CDR2 is FQNEAQ (reference sequence). The germline V and J ends were trimmed by 5 bases and 7 bases, with 12 bases remaining between them. This CDR3 contains 12 residues. The CDR3 nucleotides read TGTGCCAGCAGCCCCCACCAGGTGGAGCAGTACTTC. Translating it yields CASSPHQVEQYF.

V is TRBV19 and J is TRBJ1-5, with 8 bases identical to TRBD1. CDR3 length equals 13 residues. After removal of 5 bases from V and 4 bases from J, the junction contained 1 base not matched to a gene. CDR1 LNHDA and CDR2 SQIVND come from the germline V gene (reference sequence). The CDR3 DNA is TGTGCCAGTAGTTGGGACAGGAATCAGCCCCAGCATTTT. This gives the protein CASSWDRNQPQHF.

CDR3 amino acids: CASSQPTGGSTEAFF. CDR3 DNA sequence: TGCGCCAGCAGCCAGCCGACAGGGGGGAGCACTGAAGCTTTCTTT. J is TRBJ1-1 and V is TRBV4-1; 9 bases are a match to TRBD1. Trimming removed 3 bases from V and 4 bases from J; junction bases left unmatched: 6. Per germline, CDR1 MGHRA and CDR2 YSYEKL. CDR3 length: 15 residues.

V is TRBV15 and J is TRBJ2-7; TRBD2 matches 10 bases. Trimming removed 0 bases from V and 3 bases from J; junction bases left unmatched: 2. Per germline, CDR1 LNHNV and CDR2 YYDKDF (reference sequence). CDR3 length: 15 amino acids. The DNA for the CDR3 is TGTGCCACCAGCAGAGATCCTAGCGGGAGCTACGAGCAGTACTTC. Protein product: CATSRDPSGSYEQYF. Together with reference TRBV15 and TRBJ2-7, the CDR3 gives the full variable domain: DAMVIQNPRYQVTQFGKPVTLSCSQTLNHNVMYWYQQKSSQAPKLLFHYYDKDFNNEADTPDNFQSRRPNTSFCFLDIRSPGLGDTAMYLCATSRDPSGSYEQYFGPGTRLTVT.

The V gene is TRBV7-2, the J gene TRBJ2-7, with TRBD1 identical over 10 bases. V lost 0 bases to trimming and J lost 2 bases; unmatched junction nucleotides: 7. Germline assignment: CDR1 SGHTA and CDR2 FQGNSA. CDR3 length: 17 amino acids. The CDR3 spells CASSLAFDRGLAYEQYF. The CDR3, as DNA: TGTGCCAGCAGCTTAGCCTTCGACAGGGGGCTTGCCTACGAGCAGTACTTC.

The rearrangement joins TRBV29-1 to TRBJ2-1; 8 bases fit TRBD1. There are 14 residues in the CDR3. CDR1 and CDR2 from the germline V gene are SQVTM and ANQGSEA. V trimming: 6 bases; J trimming: 5 bases; junction bases outside the gene matches: 9. The CDR3 DNA follows: TGCAGCGTAAAGGTGGACAGGGTAAACAATGAGCAGTTCTTC. Its translation: CSVKVDRVNNEQFF.

V usage is TRBV7-8 and J usage is TRBJ1-1; 7 bases agree with TRBD1. CDR1 and CDR2 (germline): SGHVS, FQNEAQ. Trimming removed 5 bases from V and 1 base from J; junction bases left unmatched: 4. The CDR3 has 14 residues. In nucleotides, the CDR3 is TGTGCCAGCAGCATCCGGGACAGGAACACTGAAGCTTTCTTT. It codes for CASSIRDRNTEAFF.